The 17 T cell receptor beta chains below come from one sample, sequenced in a study of blood T cell repertoires in COVID-19. The table came from immunoSEQ multiplex PCR; TCRdb's copy has only in-frame clones and leaves some out. This sample has 380,000 or so clones, with 70% to 90% found just once. The sequenced sample was PBMCs or T cells enriched from blood (not recorded which). These receptors originate from a woman aged 40 to 50 with acute COVID-19.

The J gene is TRBJ2-2, the V gene TRBV5-1, with D possibly matching TRBD2 (6 bases). Germline values: CDR1 SGHRS, CDR2 YFSETQ. V gave up 5 bases and J gave up 0 bases, with 11 bases separating them. This CDR3 has 15 amino acids. Here the CDR3 reads CASSYGTSNTGELFF. In nucleotides, the CDR3 is TGCGCCAGCAGTTACGGGACTTCGAACACCGGGGAGCTGTTTTTT.

This rearrangement joins TRBV7-9 to TRBJ2-5, with TRBD2 matching 8 bases. The ends lost 5 bases at V and 5 bases at J; junction bases unmatched: 16. This CDR3 spans 17 amino acids. The germline V gene has CDR1 SEHNR and CDR2 FQNEAQ (reference sequence). The CDR3 coding sequence is TGTGCCAGCAGCCAAGGGAGCGGGGGCTCGATTCGGGAGACCCAGTACTTC. Amino acids: CASSQGSGGSIRETQYF.

The CDR3 DNA reads TGCAGTGCCTATTTCATGTACGAGCAGTACTTC. Encoded protein: CSAYFMYEQYF. This chain links TRBV20-1 with TRBJ2-7; D is unresolved. The V gene lost 6 bases and the J gene lost 4 bases, with 10 bases spanning the gap. This CDR3 has 11 residues. Germline V gene sequence: CDR1 DFQATT, CDR2 SNEGSKA (reference sequence).

This clone was seen more than once but under ten times. This rearrangement joins TRBV29-1 to TRBJ1-1; 8 bases map to TRBD1. The ends lost 5 bases at V and 2 bases at J; junction bases unmatched: 7. Germline loops: CDR1 SQVTM, CDR2 ANQGSEA. The CDR3 is made up of 14 amino acids. The CDR3 nucleotides are TGCAGCGTTTCAGGACAGGGAGGTAACACTGAAGCTTTCTTT. It translates to CSVSGQGGNTEAFF.

This chain connects TRBV30 to TRBJ1-4; tentatively, D is TRBD1 (6 bases). The CDR3 sequence is 14 residues long. CDR1 GTSNPN and CDR2 SVGIG come from the germline V gene (reference sequence). The V end lost 2 bases, the J end lost 8 bases, and 15 bases lay between the germline ends. CDR3 amino acids: CAWSNPDSPEKLFF. The CDR3 nucleotides read TGTGCCTGGAGTAACCCGGACAGTCCCGAAAAACTGTTTTTT. Filled out from reference TRBV30 and TRBJ1-4, the complete variable domain reads SQTIHQWPATLVQPVGSPLSLECTVEGTSNPNLYWYRQAAGRGLQLLFYSVGIGQISSEVPQNLSASRPQDRQFILSSKKLLLSDSGFYLCAWSNPDSPEKLFFGSGTQLSVL.

V usage is TRBV19 and J usage is TRBJ2-7; a weak D match, TRBD2 (5 bases). The germline V and J ends were trimmed by 6 bases and 3 bases, with 15 bases remaining between them. The CDR3 is 14 residues long. Germline CDR1 LNHDA, CDR2 SQIVND (reference sequence). CDR3 amino acids: CASSATTFGYEQYF. Here the CDR3 DNA reads TGTGCCAGTAGCGCGACTACTTTTGGCTACGAGCAGTACTTC.

V usage is TRBV19 and J usage is TRBJ1-3, with D tentatively TRBD1 (5 bases). This CDR3 is 14 amino acids long. The V and J ends lost 4 bases and 0 bases respectively, with 7 bases between them. Germline loops: CDR1 LNHDA, CDR2 SQIVND (reference sequence). CDR3 bases: TGTGCCAGTAGTAAGACAGACTCTGGAAACACCATATATTTT. It codes for CASSKTDSGNTIYF.

The chain links TRBV9 to TRBJ1-6; 9 nucleotides align to TRBD1. Germline trimming cut 2 bases from V and 6 bases from J; bases unmatched to any gene: 3. There are 15 residues in the CDR3. CDR1 and CDR2 from the germline V gene are SGDLS and YYNGEE. The CDR3 here is CASSVMDRGNSPLHF. CDR3 bases: TGTGCCAGCAGCGTCATGGACAGGGGTAATTCACCCCTCCACTTT.

This clone was counted a few times. The chain carries TRBV7-9 and TRBJ2-1, with TRBD1 identical over 10 bases. Trimming removed 1 base from V and 6 bases from J; junction bases left unmatched: 3. There are 15 residues in the CDR3. In germline, CDR1 is SEHNR, CDR2 FQNEAQ (reference sequence). The CDR3 sequence: CASSLEGQGINEQFF. The DNA for the CDR3 is TGTGCCAGCAGCTTAGAGGGACAGGGGATCAATGAGCAGTTCTTC.

The V and J genes are TRBV11-3 and TRBJ2-7; 8 bases align to TRBD1. There are 13 residues in the CDR3. Looked up from germline, CDR1 is SGHNT and CDR2 is YENEEA. V was clipped by 4 bases and J by 5 bases; unmatched bases: 4. This chain's CDR3 is CASSSLDRDEQYF. CDR3 nucleotides: TGTGCCAGCAGCTCGTTGGACAGGGACGAGCAGTACTTC. The complete variable domain, with remaining parts taken from reference TRBV11-3 and TRBJ2-7, reads EAGVVQSPRYKIIEKKQPVAFWCNPISGHNTLYWYLQNLGQGPELLIRYENEEAVDDSQLPKDRFSAERLKGVDSTLKIQPAELGDSAVYLCASSSLDRDEQYFGPGTRLTVT.

V is TRBV19 and J is TRBJ1-4, with D unclear. The CDR3 has 14 residues. Germline CDR1 reads LNHDA; CDR2 reads SQIVND (reference sequence). Deletions cut 0 bases from V and 7 bases from J, with 9 bases between. CDR3 sequence: CASSIDPGIEKLFF. The DNA of the CDR3 is TGTGCCAGTAGTATAGATCCGGGGATTGAAAAACTGTTTTTT.

The rearrangement uses TRBV6-5 and TRBJ1-1; 11 positions match TRBD1. Per germline, CDR1 MNHEY and CDR2 SVGAGI. V shed 6 bases and J 5 bases; nucleotides not matched to a gene: 5. The CDR3 spans 14 residues. CDR3 protein: CASSWDRGGTEAFF. The CDR3 nucleotides read TGTGCCAGCAGCTGGGACAGGGGGGGGACTGAAGCTTTCTTT.

This clone was observed once. V and J are TRBV5-8 and TRBJ2-1; D perhaps matches TRBD2 (6 bases). Germline V gives CDR1 SGHTS, CDR2 YDEGEE. This CDR3 comprises 18 residues. V shed 0 bases and J shed 4 bases, with 20 bases lying between them. The CDR3 protein is CASSLVQAGSPNYNEQFF. CDR3 nucleotides: TGTGCCAGCAGCTTGGTCCAGGCGGGGAGCCCCAATTACAATGAGCAGTTCTTC. Full variable domain (rest looked up from reference TRBV5-8 and TRBJ2-1): EAGVTQSPTHLIKTRGQQATLRCSPISGHTSVYWYQQALGLGLQFLLWYDEGEERNRGNFPPRFSGRQFPNYSSELNVNALELEDSALYLCASSLVQAGSPNYNEQFFGPGTRLTVL.

This clone was seen ten or more times. V gene TRBV27 combines with J gene TRBJ1-2; D call uncertain. Germline V gene lookup returns CDR1 MNHEY and CDR2 SMNVEV (reference sequence). The CDR3 loop spans 15 amino acids. V lost 6 bases and J lost 7, with 21 bases in between. CDR3 nucleotides: TGTGCCAGCAGGACTCCCCGGGAATTGGATATTGGCTACACCTTC. Translating it yields CASRTPRELDIGYTF.

The chain carries TRBV9 and TRBJ2-5, with a weak D call TRBD1 (5 bases). The CDR3 consists of 16 residues. Germline lookup yields CDR1 SGDLS and CDR2 YYNGEE. V was clipped by 0 bases and J by 4 bases, with 16 bases between them. CDR3 DNA sequence: TGTGCCAGCAGCGTAGCCCTTGACAGTCGAGCAGAGACCCAGTACTTC. This codes for CASSVALDSRAETQYF. Supplemented by reference TRBV9 and TRBJ2-5, the full variable domain reads DSGVTQTPKHLITATGQRVTLRCSPRSGDLSVYWYQQSLDQGLQFLIQYYNGEERAKGNILERFSAQQFPDLHSELNLSSLELGDSALYFCASSVALDSRAETQYFGPGTRLLVL.

V and J are TRBV29-1 and TRBJ2-1; 10 bases match TRBD1. The CDR3 covers 16 residues. Germline CDR1 and CDR2: SQVTM and ANQGSEA. Germline trimming cut 0 bases from V and 8 bases from J; bases unmatched to any gene: 10. In nucleotides, the CDR3 is TGCAGCGTTGAAGATCTAGGGGACAGGGGCAGAGATGAGCAGTTCTTC. Protein sequence: CSVEDLGDRGRDEQFF.

The rearrangement links TRBV5-4 to TRBJ2-7, with a tentative D call TRBD1 (5 bases). This CDR3 comprises 15 residues. V lost 0 bases, J lost 4 bases, and 14 bases lay in between. Germline loops: CDR1 SGHNT, CDR2 YYREEE (reference sequence). The CDR3: CASSLGSGRDYEQYF. DNA of the CDR3: TGTGCCAGCAGCTTGGGTTCCGGCAGGGATTACGAGCAGTACTTC.